This TCR beta chain was captured in a study of shared clonotypes between healthy human individuals. CD45RO negativity and positive selection for CCR7 defined naive CD8 cells, a population that excluded terminally differentiated effector memory CD45RA+ cells. About 30,000 T cell genomes (approximately 180 ng DNA) went into each sorted-subset replicate. Assay: immunoSEQ multiplex PCR; the TCRdb copy retains only in-frame clones and omits some. The sample carries roughly 2 million clones, around 96% recorded once. The V end lost 8 bases, the J end lost 3 bases, and 16 bases lay between the germline ends. The V gene's germline CDR1 is SGHVS and CDR2 FNYEAQ. The length of the CDR3 is 14 residues.

The TCR comes from a man between 18 and 35 years old in good health. Sequenced: naive CD8+ T cells sorted from blood. The chain links TRBV7-6 to TRBJ1-1; D is ambiguous. The CDR3 DNA reads TGTGCCAGCTCCACGGGGAATTGGGACACTGAAGCTTTCTTT. The encoded protein is CASSTGNWDTEAFF.